Included here is one TCR beta chain sequence, with context. Antigen: not known. Extracted RNA was reverse transcribed, and the resulting cDNA served as sequencing template. The protocol was immunoSEQ multiplex PCR, while the TCRdb copy is restricted to in-frame clones and leaves out a portion. The repertoire holds 65,000 to 95,000 clones, with roughly half as singletons. Sorted populations comprised CD4+ and CD8+ T cells obtained from PBMCs. These data come from a study of CD8+ T cells in alopecia areata. This CDR3 is 18 amino acids long. Germline CDR1 and CDR2: LGHNA and YSLEER. V lost 0 bases and J lost 4; bases outside the gene matches: 15. The study's findings and limits: Relative to normal scalp, lesional scalp, especially alopecia totalis/universalis, showed higher clonality.

The receptor comes from a human donor with alopecia areata. Sequencing was performed on NKG2D-high CD8+ T cells sorted from blood. J is TRBJ2-7 and V is TRBV4-3; the match to TRBD2 covers 7 bases. CDR3 in DNA: TGCGCCAGCAGCCAAGATTCCCTAGCTCGCGGGAGTGTGTACGAGCAGTACTTC. This translates into CASSQDSLARGSVYEQYF.